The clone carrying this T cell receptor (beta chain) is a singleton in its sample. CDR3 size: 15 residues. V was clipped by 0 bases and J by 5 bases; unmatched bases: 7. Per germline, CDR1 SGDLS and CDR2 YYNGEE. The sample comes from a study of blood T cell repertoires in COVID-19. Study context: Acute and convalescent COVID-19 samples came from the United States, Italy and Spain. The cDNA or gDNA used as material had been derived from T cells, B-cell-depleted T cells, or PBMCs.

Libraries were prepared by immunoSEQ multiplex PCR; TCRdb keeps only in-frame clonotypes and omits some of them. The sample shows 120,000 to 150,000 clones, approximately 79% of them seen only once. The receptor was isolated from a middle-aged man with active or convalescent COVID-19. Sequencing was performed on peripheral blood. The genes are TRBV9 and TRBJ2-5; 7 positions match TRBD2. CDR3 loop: CASSVGWGGVETQYF. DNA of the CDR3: TGTGCCAGCAGCGTAGGTTGGGGGGGGGTGGAGACCCAGTACTTC.